These T cell receptor beta chains were read from a single sample in a study of beta chain features in type 1 diabetes. Libraries were prepared by immunoSEQ multiplex PCR; TCRdb keeps only in-frame clonotypes and omits some of them. This table has approximately 300,000 clones, 8% to 13% appearing once. The sequenced material came from naive CD4+ T cells from blood. The receptors originated from a woman under 40 in good health. Both conserved end residues are part of each CDR3. The D gene is left open where the match is weak. Size is omitted from some rows. Given values are once, few, many or a class for expanded clones.

>TRBJ2-7|few|TRBD1|TRBV9
CASSLEAGQGPPYEQYF
TGTGCCAGCAGCTTAGAGGCGGGACAGGGGCCCCCCTACGAGCAGTACTTC
>TRBJ2-5|.|TRBD1|TRBV7-9
CASSVTGGSGETQYF
TGTGCCAGCAGCGTTACAGGGGGCAGTGGAGAGACCCAGTACTTC
>TRBJ2-7|.|.|TRBV7-9
CASRGRNSYEQYF
TGTGCCAGCAGAGGCAGGAACTCCTACGAGCAGTACTTC
>TRBJ1-2|few|TRBD1|TRBV7-2
CASSLARTGSSGYTF
TGTGCCAGCAGCTTAGCGAGGACAGGGTCGAGTGGCTACACCTTC
>TRBJ2-3|.|.|TRBV7-2
CASSPTPSTDTQYF
TGTGCCAGCAGCCCTACTCCTAGCACAGATACGCAGTATTTT
>TRBJ2-1|.|TRBD2|TRBV5-1
CASSFLAGGRNEQFF
TGCGCCAGCAGCTTCCTAGCGGGAGGGCGAAATGAGCAGTTCTTC
>TRBJ1-1|.|.|TRBV7-9
CASSLVLRQPFMNTEAFF
TGTGCCAGCAGCTTAGTACTGAGGCAGCCCTTCATGAACACTGAAGCTTTCTTT
>TRBJ1-1|.|.|TRBV7-9
CASSLDISSEAFF
TGTGCCAGCAGCTTAGACATCTCTTCTGAAGCTTTCTTT
>TRBJ2-3|.|.|TRBV30
CAWSSGTDTQYF
TGTGCCTGGAGTTCGGGCACAGATACGCAGTATTTT
>TRBJ2-7|few|TRBD2|TRBV7-2
CASSRVGGSISEQYF
TGTGCCAGCAGCCGAGTGGGGGGGAGTATCTCCGAGCAGTACTTC
>TRBJ2-7|.|TRBD2|TRBV4-1
CASSQGVESGSLYEQYF
TGCGCCAGCAGCCAAGGGGTAGAGAGCGGGAGTCTCTACGAGCAGTACTTC
>TRBJ2-3|few|.|TRBV18
CASSPDGSSDTQYF
TGTGCCAGCTCACCGGACGGGAGCTCAGATACGCAGTATTTT
>TRBJ1-2|.|.|TRBV30
CAWSAAAYTYGYTF
TGTGCCTGGAGTGCGGCGGCCTATACTTATGGCTACACCTTC
>TRBJ1-1|.|.|TRBV30
CAWSVRGNTEAFF
TGTGCCTGGAGTGTCAGGGGGAACACTGAAGCTTTCTTT
>TRBJ2-5|few|.|TRBV13
CASSLVGVGTQYF
TGTGCCAGCAGCTTAGTAGGGGTTGGGACCCAGTACTTC
>TRBJ2-7|few|TRBD2|TRBV28
CASSSQASGSFYEQYF
TGTGCCAGCAGTTCACAAGCTAGCGGGAGCTTCTACGAGCAGTACTTC
>TRBJ2-1|.|TRBD2|TRBV11-2
CASSFVWDYSYNEQFF
TGTGCCAGCAGCTTCGTTTGGGACTACTCCTACAATGAGCAGTTCTTC
>TRBJ2-2|.|TRBD1|TRBV6-4
CASSGQGLAGELFF
TGTGCCAGCAGTGGACAGGGGTTAGCCGGGGAGCTGTTTTTT
>TRBJ2-1|few|.|TRBV7-2
CASSLVQYNEQFF
TGTGCCAGCAGCTTAGTACAGTACAATGAGCAGTTCTTC
>TRBJ2-5|.|.|TRBV6-1
CASNRGAGTETQYF
TGTGCCAGCAACCGAGGTGCGGGCACTGAGACCCAGTACTTC
>TRBJ2-5|.|TRBD2|TRBV30
CAWSGLGGRETQYF
TGTGCCTGGAGTGGACTCGGCGGGAGAGAGACCCAGTACTTC
>TRBJ2-5|.|TRBD2|TRBV30
CAWSVRRLAGDETQYF
TGTGCCTGGAGTGTACGTCGGCTAGCGGGAGACGAGACCCAGTACTTC
>TRBJ2-5|few|.|TRBV19
CASRPTPGETQYF
TGTGCCAGTAGACCGACACCCGGAGAGACCCAGTACTTC
>TRBJ1-2|.|TRBD1|TRBV29-1
CSVEDQDRGFYGYTF
TGCAGCGTTGAAGATCAGGACAGGGGCTTCTATGGCTACACCTTC
>TRBJ1-1|.|.|TRBV25-1
CASAVLNTEAFF
TGTGCCAGCGCAGTATTGAACACTGAAGCTTTCTTT
>TRBJ2-5|.|TRBD2|TRBV18
CASSPGLAEETQYF
TGTGCCAGCTCACCGGGACTAGCGGAAGAGACCCAGTACTTC
>TRBJ2-1|once|TRBD1|TRBV5-7
CASSPYRGPPKNEQFF
TGTGCCAGCAGCCCATACAGGGGGCCGCCCAAAAATGAGCAGTTCTTC
>TRBJ2-3|few|.|TRBV9
CASSGVRGTQYF
TGTGCCAGCAGCGGTGTCCGAGGAACGCAGTATTTT
>TRBJ1-1|.|.|TRBV30
CAWNSGASTEAFF
TGTGCCTGGAATTCAGGGGCGAGCACTGAAGCTTTCTTT
>TRBJ2-7|.|TRBD2|TRBV9
CASSVAFEGLSSYEQYF
TGTGCCAGCAGCGTAGCCTTCGAGGGACTAAGCTCCTACGAGCAGTACTTC